One sample yielded the 22 T cell receptor delta chains listed below, sequenced in a study of γδ T cells in repeated Plasmodium falciparum infection. TCRdb re-processed the multiplex PCR reads using CATT. The sample shows tens of thousands of delta-chain clones, roughly 1.8% of them seen only once. Vgamma9/Vdelta2+ and Vdelta2-negative gammadelta T cells were flow-sorted from PBMC for bulk sequencing. The sequencing sample was made of gamma-delta T cells from blood. Receptors were obtained from a pool of human donors (malaria-infected and uninfected, not separated).

Details on this clone: For this DNA, TCRdb reports the protein of a much larger clone, which diverges at residue 7, most likely from a read error; the protein presented here is translated directly from the DNA. The chain joins TRDV1 to TRDJ1; TRDD3 agrees at 9 bases. This CDR3 contains 24 residues. V dropped 4 bases and J dropped 0; count of bases not matched to a gene: 30. The germline gives CDR1 TSWWSYY, CDR2 QGS. Here the CDR3 reads CALGAQSVIPEPGDTSGYTDKLIF. As DNA, the CDR3 is TGTGCTCTTGGGGCCCAAAGCGTAATTCCTGAGCCGGGGGATACTAGTGGGTACACCGATAAACTCATCTTT.

This clone was recorded many times. TCRdb shows a much larger clone's protein in place of this DNA's translation, and the two differ at residue 14, likely through a read error; the protein shown is translated from the DNA. This sample also contains other DNA sequences that code for the same CDR3. This CDR3 reads CACDTVRGTQLYTEKLIF. The CDR3 coding sequence is TGTGCCTGTGACACCGTCCGGGGGACCCAATTGTACACCGAAAAACTCATCTTT. V usage is TRDV2 and J usage is TRDJ1; the D gene is possibly TRDD3 (6 bases). Germline values: CDR1 GEAIGNYY, CDR2 EKD. This CDR3 has 18 residues.

Worth noting for this clone: Translating this DNA gives a protein that differs at residue 22 from the TCRdb one, which belongs to a much larger clone; a read error is likely, and the protein shown is this translation. The V segment is TRDV1, and no J call was made; the D call of TRDD3 is as the table states it, not checked on the DNA. The V gene's germline CDR1 is TSWWSYY and CDR2 QGS. The CDR3 covers 23 residues. CDR3 in DNA: TGTGCTCTTGGGGCACCTCCTACGGGCATACTGGGGGATACCAATCTTTGCACCGATAAACTCACCTTT. This codes for CALGAPPTGILGDTNLCTDKLTF.

This clone came up many times. TCRdb has a much larger clone's protein, which differs at residue 8 from the translation of this DNA, likely because of a read error; what is shown is the protein translated from the DNA. V and J are TRDV3 and TRDJ1; TRDD2 agrees at 9 bases. The germline V gene has CDR1 TVYSNPD and CDR2 GDNSRS (reference sequence). J lost 0 bases, V lost 5 bases, and 22 bases had no gene match. The CDR3 is made up of 19 amino acids. CDR3 loop: CARTFLRAGVLGYTDKLIF. CDR3 sequence (DNA): TGTGCCCGTACCTTCCTACGTGCTGGGGTGTTAGGGTACACCGATAAACTCATCTTT.

Many counts were recorded for this clone. A far larger clone is one base from this, pointing to a likely read error. The sample has other DNA sequences that encode this CDR3 too. The rearrangement links TRDV1 to TRDJ1; 7 bases fit TRDD3. The CDR3 consists of 16 residues. Germline CDR1 is TSWWSYY and CDR2 is QGS. The CDR3 loop is CALGELPGGSPDKLIF. In DNA form, the CDR3 reads TGCGCTCTTGGGGAACTCCCCGGGGGATCCCCCGATAAACTCATCTTT.

This clone showed up many times. One base separates it from a far larger clone, so it is likely a read error. Other DNA sequences from this sample encode an identical CDR3 as well. This chain links TRDV1 with TRDJ1; 11 bases are a match to TRDD3. J was trimmed by 4 bases and V by 8 bases; bases with no gene match: 6. This CDR3 is built from 14 residues. The V gene's germline CDR1 is TSWWSYY and CDR2 QGS. The CDR3 is CALLGDTGFDKLIF. The CDR3 DNA sequence: TGTGCTCTTCTGGGGGATACCGGCTTCGATAAACTCATCTTT.

As regards this clone: This likely reflects a read error, since a far larger clone is one base away. Other DNA sequences within the sample encode an identical CDR3. V is TRDV3 and J is TRDJ1; 10 positions match TRDD3. This CDR3 is 20 amino acids long. The germline CDR1 and CDR2 sequences are TVYSNPD and GDNSRS (reference sequence). The CDR3 is CAFTAFSQLYWGMNTDKLIF. The CDR3, as DNA: TGCGCCTTTACGGCCTTCTCCCAATTGTACTGGGGGATGAACACCGATAAACTCATCTTT.

Turning to this clone: A far bigger clonotype differs at one base, so this is likely a read error. The same CDR3 arises from other DNA sequences in this sample as well. The chain joins TRDV2 to TRDJ1, with 10 positions matching TRDD3. TCRdb is silent on the J gene; assignment here came from matching the DNA to germline. The germline CDR1 and CDR2 sequences are GEAIGNYY and EKD. J was trimmed by 4 bases and V by 0 bases; bases with no gene match: 31. The CDR3 is 24 residues long. The CDR3 sequence is CACDTGTGPTSSYWGMALGDKLIF. The CDR3 coding sequence is TGTGCCTGTGACACCGGTACAGGTCCCACCTCTTCGTACTGGGGGATGGCCTTGGGCGATAAACTCATCTTT.

This clone was found many times. TCRdb has a much larger clone's protein, which differs at residue 10 from the translation of this DNA, likely because of a read error; what is shown is the protein translated from the DNA. The chain joins TRDV2 to TRDJ1, with TRDD3 identical over 11 bases. CDR1 and CDR2 (germline): GEAIGNYY, EKD. The length of the CDR3 is 18 residues. J gave up 2 bases and V 3 bases, and 13 bases lay outside the gene matches. CDR3: CACDPYWGICGGTDKLIF. As DNA, the CDR3 is TGTGCCTGTGACCCGTACTGGGGGATATGCGGGGGTACCGATAAACTCATCTTT.

There are many counts of this clone. This chain connects TRDV1 to TRDJ1; 10 bases are shared with TRDD3. Germline CDR1 is TSWWSYY and CDR2 is QGS. V shed 3 bases and J 0 bases; nucleotides not matched to a gene: 16. CDR3 length: 20 residues. In nucleotides, the CDR3 is TGTGCTCTTGGGGAGCCGTCTTCCTACGCCTGGGGGATAAACACCGATAAACTCATCTTT. Residues: CALGEPSSYAWGINTDKLIF.

This clone was observed many times. TCRdb attributes to this sequence the protein of a much larger clone, which differs from the DNA translation at residue 5; a read error is likely, and the protein displayed is translated from the DNA. This sequence joins TRDV1 and TRDJ1, with TRDD3 matching over 8 bases. Germline CDR1 and CDR2: TSWWSYY and QGS. CDR3 length: 17 residues. Losses at the gene ends were 3 bases for V and 9 bases for J; bases not matched to a gene: 18. The CDR3, as DNA: TGTGCTCTTGGGGATCATTCTTGTTACTGGGGGGTACGGCAACTCATCTTT. Encoded protein: CALGDHSCYWGVRQLIF.

This clone was seen at least ten times. A far larger clone is off by one base, so a read error is likely. The sample holds other DNA sequences that translate to the same CDR3. The chain has TRDV1 and TRDJ1, with 8 bases matching TRDD3. The CDR3 totals 17 residues. Germline CDR1 reads TSWWSYY; CDR2 reads QGS. V shed 6 bases and J 0 bases; nucleotides not matched to a gene: 12. In DNA, the CDR3 is TGTGCTCTTGGCTGGGGGAACACTCTTCAGTACACCGATAAACTCATCTTT. Its protein is CALGWGNTLQYTDKLIF.

This clone was seen only a few times. This DNA's translation differs at residue 3 from TCRdb's protein, which comes from a much larger clone; a read error is likely, and the protein shown is translated from the DNA. The chain is built from TRDV1 and TRDJ1, with 8 bases lining up with TRDD3. TCRdb records no J gene; here it was assigned by comparing the DNA to germline. Per the germline V gene, CDR1 is TSWWSYY and CDR2 is QGS. The CDR3 loop spans 26 amino acids. CDR3 sequence reads: CAPGEAKGLLGTQTILGAVNTDKLIF. The CDR3 region has the DNA TGTGCTCCTGGGGAAGCTAAAGGTCTCCTGGGTACACAGACGATACTGGGGGCTGTTAACACCGATAAACTCATCTTT.

This clone was counted only a few times. TCRdb lists the protein of a much larger clone for this DNA, which differs at residue 16, so this is likely a read error; the protein given here is translated from the DNA itself. The chain is built from TRDV1 and TRDJ1, with a tentative D call TRDD2 (7 bases). TCRdb gives no J gene; it was assigned here by matching the DNA to germline. V gave up 3 bases and J gave up 1 base, with 39 bases separating them. The CDR3 totals 24 residues. Germline V CDR1 and CDR2: TSWWSYY, QGS. The CDR3 DNA sequence: TGTGCTCTTGGGGAGCTTCCTAGGTCTTGGGGCCGAGCTACTGGGAGATACCCCACCGATAAACTCATCTTT. Amino acids: CALGELPRSWGRATGRYPTDKLIF.

The table lists this clone with many counts. This DNA translates differently at residue 12 from the TCRdb protein, which is that of a much larger clone; a read error is likely, and the protein shown is the DNA's own translation. V and J are TRDV1 and TRDJ1; D is possibly TRDD1 (6 bases). The CDR3 has 28 residues. The germline V gene has CDR1 TSWWSYY and CDR2 QGS. This chain's CDR3 is CALGELPFPPLVTKKYLRVLAYTNKLIF. CDR3 nucleotide sequence: TGTGCTCTTGGGGAACTTCCGTTTCCCCCTCTGGTTACTAAGAAATATTTACGGGTCCTTGCTTACACCAATAAACTCATCTTT.

The table lists this clone with a few counts. The protein that TCRdb holds for this DNA derives from a much larger clone and differs from the translated DNA at residue 13, which likely indicates a read error; the protein shown here is translated from the DNA. This chain connects TRDV1 to TRDJ1; TRDD3 matches 10 bases. TCRdb carries no J gene annotation; the J gene was assigned here by matching the DNA with germline. The CDR3 consists of 26 residues. Unmatched junction bases numbered 37, after V lost 2 bases and J lost 4 bases. Germline CDR1 TSWWSYY, CDR2 QGS. CDR3 in amino acids: CALGENVRSFPFIYLHWGIGFDKLIF. The DNA of the CDR3 is TGTGCTCTTGGGGAAAACGTTCGTTCCTTCCCCTTTATCTATCTTCACTGGGGGATCGGTTTCGATAAACTCATCTTT.

Details on this clone: TCRdb's protein for this DNA is that of a much larger clone and differs from the translation at residue 9, likely a read error; the protein shown is the DNA translation. The chain links TRDV1 to TRDJ1; TRDD3 matches 12 bases. The trim removed 1 base at V and 2 bases at J, leaving 20 bases unmatched. This CDR3 region has 22 residues. Germline CDR1 is TSWWSYY and CDR2 is QGS. The CDR3 nucleotides read TGTGCTCTTGGGGAACGTGTGGGCTCCTCCCCTTACTGGGGGATACCAACCGATAAACTCATCTTT. Its translation is CALGERVGSSPYWGIPTDKLIF.

This sequence joins TRDV2 and TRDJ1; 10 bases are shared with TRDD3. TCRdb records no J gene; here it was assigned by comparing the DNA to germline. The CDR3 spans 16 residues. Germline V gives CDR1 GEAIGNYY, CDR2 EKD. V was pared by 0 bases and J by 0 bases, with 3 bases of the junction left unmatched. The CDR3 region is CACDTVTGGYTDKLIF. CDR3 DNA sequence: TGTGCCTGTGACACCGTTACTGGGGGATACACCGATAAACTCATCTTT.

By share, this clone ranks as medium-sized. Other nucleotide sequences in the sample specify the same CDR3. J is TRDJ1 and V is TRDV3; D unresolved. Trimming took off 5 bases at V and 0 bases at J, with 10 bases between the two ends. The V gene's germline CDR1 is TVYSNPD and CDR2 GDNSRS (reference sequence). The CDR3 loop spans 12 amino acids. The CDR3 region is CALQVDTDKLIF. The DNA for the CDR3 is TGTGCCCTTCAGGTGGACACCGATAAACTCATCTTT.

This clone was seen a few times. TCRdb assigns this DNA the protein of a much larger clone, which departs from its translation at residue 9; this likely reflects a read error, and the protein shown comes from translating the DNA. The V gene is TRDV1, the J gene TRDJ1; D gene ambiguous. V was clipped by 9 bases and J by 0 bases, with 23 bases between them. In germline, CDR1 is TSWWSYY, CDR2 QGS. This CDR3 contains 17 residues. The CDR3 DNA sequence: TGTGCTCTCCGGTGGGTGTCCACGGAAAAGTACACCGATAAACTCATCTTT. As protein: CALRWVSTEKYTDKLIF.

By sample share, this clone is medium-sized. Within the sample, other DNA sequences also encode this same CDR3. The V and J genes are TRDV1 and TRDJ1; 13 nucleotides match TRDD3. CDR1 and CDR2 (germline): TSWWSYY, QGS. V was pared by 2 bases and J by 3 bases, with 9 bases of the junction left unmatched. The CDR3 contains 18 residues. The DNA of the CDR3 is TGTGCTCTTGGGGAAGTACCCGTACTGGGGGATACGCCCGATAAACTCATCTTT. Protein sequence: CALGEVPVLGDTPDKLIF.

This clone was observed many times. The protein TCRdb lists belongs to a much larger clone and differs from this DNA's translation at residue 5, which points to a read error; the protein shown is made from the DNA. This sequence joins TRDV3 and TRDJ1; D unclear. The CDR3 has 16 residues. Between the trimmed V and J ends, which lost 3 bases and 0 bases, there was a span of 20 bases. Germline V gene sequence: CDR1 TVYSNPD, CDR2 GDNSRS (reference sequence). For the CDR3, the DNA is TGTGCCTTCATCCAACCCTGTCGGGGTTACACCGATAAACTCATCTTT. Translating gives CAFIQPCRGYTDKLIF. Full variable domain (rest looked up from reference TRDV3 and TRDJ1): CDKVTQSSPDQTVASGSEVVLLCTYDTVYSNPDLFWYRIRPDYSFQFVFYGDNSRSEGADFTQGRFSVKHILTQKAFHLVISPVRTEDSATYYCAFIQPCRGYTDKLIFGKGTRVTVEP.